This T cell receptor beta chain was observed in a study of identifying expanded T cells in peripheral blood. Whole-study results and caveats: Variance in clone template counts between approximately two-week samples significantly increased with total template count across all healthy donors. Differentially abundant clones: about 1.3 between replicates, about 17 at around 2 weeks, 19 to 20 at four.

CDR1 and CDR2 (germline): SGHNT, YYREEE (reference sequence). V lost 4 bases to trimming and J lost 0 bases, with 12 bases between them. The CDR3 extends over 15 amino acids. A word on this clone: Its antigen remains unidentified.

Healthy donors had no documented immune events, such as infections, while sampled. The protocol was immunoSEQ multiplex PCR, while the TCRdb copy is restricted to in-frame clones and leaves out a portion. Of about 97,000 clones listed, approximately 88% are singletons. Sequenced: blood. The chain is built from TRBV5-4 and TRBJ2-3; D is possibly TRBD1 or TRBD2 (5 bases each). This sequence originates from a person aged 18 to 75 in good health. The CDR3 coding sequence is TGTGCCAGCAGCCCGGGACCCGTTAGCACAGATACGCAGTATTTT. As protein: CASSPGPVSTDTQYF.